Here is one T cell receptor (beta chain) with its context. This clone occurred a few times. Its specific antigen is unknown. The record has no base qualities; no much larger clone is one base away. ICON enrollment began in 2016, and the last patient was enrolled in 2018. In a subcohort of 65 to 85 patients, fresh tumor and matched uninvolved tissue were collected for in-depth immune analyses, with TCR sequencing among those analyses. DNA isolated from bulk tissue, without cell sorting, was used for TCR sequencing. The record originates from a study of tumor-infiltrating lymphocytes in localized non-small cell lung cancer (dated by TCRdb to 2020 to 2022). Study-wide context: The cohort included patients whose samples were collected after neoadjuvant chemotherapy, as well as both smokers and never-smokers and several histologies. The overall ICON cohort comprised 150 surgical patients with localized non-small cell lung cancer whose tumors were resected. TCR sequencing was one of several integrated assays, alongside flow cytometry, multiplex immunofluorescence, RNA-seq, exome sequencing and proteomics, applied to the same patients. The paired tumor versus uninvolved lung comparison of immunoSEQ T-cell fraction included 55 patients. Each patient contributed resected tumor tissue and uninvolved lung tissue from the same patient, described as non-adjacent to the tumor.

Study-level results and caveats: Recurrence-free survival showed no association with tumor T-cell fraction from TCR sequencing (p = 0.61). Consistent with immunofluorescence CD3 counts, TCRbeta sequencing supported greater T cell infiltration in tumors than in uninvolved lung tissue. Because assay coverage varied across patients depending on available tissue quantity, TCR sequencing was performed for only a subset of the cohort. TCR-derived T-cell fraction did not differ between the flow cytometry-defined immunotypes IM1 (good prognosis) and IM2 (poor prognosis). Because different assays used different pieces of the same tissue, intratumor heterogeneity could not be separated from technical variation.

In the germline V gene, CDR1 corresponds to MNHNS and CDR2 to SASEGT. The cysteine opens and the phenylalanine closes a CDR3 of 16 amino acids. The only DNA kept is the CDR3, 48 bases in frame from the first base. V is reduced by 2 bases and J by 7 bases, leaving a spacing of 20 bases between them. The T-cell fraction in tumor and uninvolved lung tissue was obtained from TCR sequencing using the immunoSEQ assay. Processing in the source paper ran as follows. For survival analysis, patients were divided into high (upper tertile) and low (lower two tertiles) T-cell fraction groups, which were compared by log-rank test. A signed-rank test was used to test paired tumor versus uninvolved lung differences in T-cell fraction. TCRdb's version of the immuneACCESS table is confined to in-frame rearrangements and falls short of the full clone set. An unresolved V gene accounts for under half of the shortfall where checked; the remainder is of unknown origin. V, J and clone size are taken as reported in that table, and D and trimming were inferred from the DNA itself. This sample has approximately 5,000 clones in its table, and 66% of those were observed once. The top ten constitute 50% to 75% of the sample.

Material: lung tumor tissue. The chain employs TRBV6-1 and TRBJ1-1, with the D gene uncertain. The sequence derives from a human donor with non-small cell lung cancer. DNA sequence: TGTGCCAGCAGTGAATTAGTACCGAGAATGCTCCTTGAAGCTTTCTTT. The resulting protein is CASSELVPRMLLEAFF.